A single sample is the source of the 25 T cell receptor beta chains below, sequenced in a study of siplizumab effects on memory and regulatory T cells. The assay was immunoSEQ multiplex PCR, and TCRdb's table has in-frame clones only and misses some. The table shows about 75,000 clones, with roughly 93% occurring only once. The sample was CD8+ T cells sorted from blood. All receptors come from a human donor in good health.

The chain combines TRBV28 with TRBJ2-1; D uncertain. CDR3 length: 15 amino acids. In germline, CDR1 is MDHEN, CDR2 SYDVKM. V dropped 6 bases and J dropped 0 bases, with 12 bases sitting between them. CDR3 nucleotide sequence: TGTGCCAGCAGCCCCCGTCCTAGCTCCTACAATGAGCAGTTCTTC. It encodes CASSPRPSSYNEQFF.

V and J are TRBV4-1 and TRBJ2-7, with a possible D match to TRBD1 (6 bases). V gave up 2 bases and J gave up 2 bases, with 13 bases separating them. From germline, CDR1 is MGHRA and CDR2 YSYEKL. The length of the CDR3 is 15 residues. CDR3: CASSQTDSFPYEQYF. The CDR3 DNA sequence: TGCGCCAGCAGCCAAACGGACAGTTTCCCCTACGAGCAGTACTTC.

The chain has TRBV28 and TRBJ2-7; D possibly corresponds to TRBD1 (5 bases). Germline CDR1 MDHEN, CDR2 SYDVKM. V lost 10 bases and J lost 1, with 11 bases in between. The CDR3 is made up of 12 amino acids. In nucleotides, the CDR3 is TGTGCCACCGCGACAGCTTCCTACGAGCAGTACTTC. This sequence encodes CATATASYEQYF.

The rearrangement links TRBV28 to TRBJ2-3; D not resolved. V shed 1 base and J shed 0 bases, with 14 bases lying between them. The germline CDR1 and CDR2 sequences are MDHEN and SYDVKM. CDR3 length: 17 amino acids. CDR3 loop: CASSLSPESASTDTQYF. CDR3 coding DNA: TGTGCCAGCAGTTTATCACCAGAATCAGCTAGCACAGATACGCAGTATTTT.

The chain links TRBV27 to TRBJ2-2; 8 bases map to TRBD1. This CDR3 has 16 residues. With 6 bases clipped from V and 4 bases from J, the junction kept 10 bases outside the gene matches. CDR1 MNHEY and CDR2 SMNVEV come from the germline V gene (reference sequence). The CDR3 DNA reads as TGTGCCAGCAGCTATTCCAGGACAGGGTTCACCGGGGAGCTGTTTTTT. Amino acid sequence: CASSYSRTGFTGELFF.

The chain is built from TRBV11-2 and TRBJ2-1; 12 nucleotides line up with TRBD2. V lost 2 bases, J lost 8 bases, and 4 bases stayed unmatched. CDR3 length: 15 amino acids. Germline values: CDR1 SGHAT, CDR2 FQNNGV. The CDR3 DNA reads TGTGCCAGCAGCTTACTAGCGGGGGGGCATGATGAGCAGTTCTTC. It specifies CASSLLAGGHDEQFF.

The V call is TRBV19, the J call TRBJ1-1, with D perhaps TRBD1 (6 bases). CDR3 length equals 16 residues. V shed 3 bases and J shed 3 bases, with 17 bases lying between them. Germline V lookup: CDR1 LNHDA, CDR2 SQIVND (reference sequence). The CDR3 protein is CASSIPPTGNYTEAFF. The CDR3 nucleotides are TGTGCCAGTAGTATCCCGCCGACAGGCAACTACACTGAAGCTTTCTTT.

The chain couples TRBV5-1 to TRBJ2-7, with 10 bases identical to TRBD2. The trim removed 4 bases at V and 1 base at J, leaving 8 bases unmatched. This CDR3 region has 16 residues. CDR1 SGHRS and CDR2 YFSETQ come from the germline V gene. The CDR3 region is CASSQETSGRSYEQYF. Here the CDR3 DNA reads TGCGCCAGCAGCCAAGAGACTAGCGGGCGGTCCTACGAGCAGTACTTC. The full variable domain, rest sourced from reference TRBV5-1 and TRBJ2-7, is KAGVTQTPRYLIKTRGQQVTLSCSPISGHRSVSWYQQTPGQGLQFLFEYFSETQRNKGNFPGRFSGRQFSNSRSEMNVSTLELGDSALYLCASSQETSGRSYEQYFGPGTRLTVT.

The rearrangement uses TRBV25-1 and TRBJ2-5; D is unclear. The V gene's germline CDR1 is MGHDK and CDR2 SYGVNS. V lost 2 bases, J lost 2 bases, and 3 bases lay in between. CDR3 length: 12 amino acids. The CDR3 DNA follows: TGTGCCAGCAGTGAACAACAAGAGACCCAGTACTTC. Protein sequence: CASSEQQETQYF.

The chain has TRBV19 and TRBJ1-3, with 9 bases that match TRBD1. The CDR3 totals 14 residues. The V and J ends lost 10 bases and 2 bases, in that order; junction bases with no gene match: 6. Germline assignment: CDR1 LNHDA and CDR2 SQIVND (reference sequence). This chain's CDR3 is CATSRDRAGNTIYF. The CDR3 region has the DNA TGTGCCACGTCCCGGGACAGGGCTGGAAACACCATATATTTT.

This clone has a single count. The V gene is TRBV7-9, the J gene TRBJ2-1; D is ambiguous. CDR1 is SEHNR, CDR2 FQNEAQ, per germline (reference sequence). V lost 0 bases and J 5 bases, leaving 11 bases between the germline ends. CDR3 length: 15 amino acids. CDR3 sequence: CASSLALEVNNEQFF. The CDR3, as DNA: TGTGCCAGCAGCTTAGCGCTGGAAGTAAACAATGAGCAGTTCTTC.

CDR3 sequence (DNA): TGTGCCAGCAGCTTGGGATTTGTTTCGTACGGGGCAATTGATGAGCAGTTCTTC. This translates into CASSLGFVSYGAIDEQFF. This chain joins TRBV7-9 and TRBJ2-1; D is possibly TRBD1 or TRBD2 (5 bases each). The CDR3 loop spans 18 amino acids. Germline CDR1 SEHNR, CDR2 FQNEAQ (reference sequence). V lost 3 bases and J 8 bases, leaving 26 bases between the germline ends.

The CDR3 region has the DNA TGTGCCAGCAGCTTGGTGACGGACACTGAAGCTTTCTTT. It translates to CASSLVTDTEAFF. V gene TRBV5-4 combines with J gene TRBJ1-1; D not resolved. Germline CDR1 reads SGHNT; CDR2 reads YYREEE (reference sequence). The length of the CDR3 is 13 residues. Between the trimmed V and J ends, which lost 0 bases and 3 bases, there was a span of 6 bases.

This chain links TRBV15 with TRBJ2-5, with D perhaps given as TRBD1 or TRBD2 (6 bases each). This CDR3 spans 18 amino acids. In germline, CDR1 is LNHNV, CDR2 YYDKDF (reference sequence). V shed 0 bases and J shed 2 bases, with 19 bases lying between them. CDR3 sequence (DNA): TGTGCCACCAGCAGAGATCCCCCGGGGGCGCGTCTTCAAGAGACCCAGTACTTC. Translated: CATSRDPPGARLQETQYF. The whole variable domain, filled in from reference TRBV15 and TRBJ2-5, reads DAMVIQNPRYQVTQFGKPVTLSCSQTLNHNVMYWYQQKSSQAPKLLFHYYDKDFNNEADTPDNFQSRRPNTSFCFLDIRSPGLGDTAMYLCATSRDPPGARLQETQYFGPGTRLLVL.

V gene TRBV6-5 combines with J gene TRBJ2-2; perhaps TRBD1 as D (6 bases). Between the trimmed V and J ends, which lost 2 bases and 6 bases, there was a span of 10 bases. The CDR3 sequence is 14 residues long. The germline gives CDR1 MNHEY, CDR2 SVGAGI. Here the CDR3 reads CASSYGQGSGELFF. The CDR3 nucleotides read TGTGCCAGCAGTTACGGGCAGGGGTCCGGGGAGCTGTTTTTT.

This clone has just one count. The genes are TRBV6-1 and TRBJ2-7; 7 bases match TRBD1. The CDR3 spans 12 residues. In germline, CDR1 is MNHNS, CDR2 SASEGT. The junction had 1 base not matched to a gene; V was cut back by 6 bases and J by 2 bases. The CDR3 loop is CASRGTAYEQYF. In nucleotides, the CDR3 is TGTGCCAGCAGAGGGACAGCCTACGAGCAGTACTTC.

The chain employs TRBV4-3 and TRBJ2-2; D is undetermined. V was shortened by 1 base and J by 3 bases, with 12 bases between the two germline ends. The CDR3 is 16 residues long. Germline CDR1 LGHNA, CDR2 YSLEER. CDR3 nucleotide sequence: TGCGCCAGCAGCCAAGGTATTTTCGCGGACACCGGGGAGCTGTTTTTT. This gives the protein CASSQGIFADTGELFF.

The gene calls are TRBV30 and TRBJ2-7; 8 bases are a match to TRBD2. The length of the CDR3 is 17 residues. Trimming at V came to 4 bases and at J to 1 base, leaving 15 bases not matched to a gene. Per the germline V gene, CDR1 is GTSNPN and CDR2 is SVGIG (reference sequence). In DNA form, the CDR3 reads TGTGCCTGGACAGGTACACGGGGCGGGGGGCTATCCTACGAGCAGTACTTC. It translates to CAWTGTRGGGLSYEQYF.

This clone was recorded once. The chain joins TRBV10-3 to TRBJ2-7; perhaps TRBD2 as D (5 bases). The ends were cut back, 10 bases at V and 0 bases at J, with 16 bases in the middle. Germline V CDR1 and CDR2: ENHRY, SYGVKD. The CDR3 spans 14 residues. The CDR3 loop reads CATEVGMSSYEQYF. CDR3 sequence (DNA): TGTGCCACCGAGGTCGGGATGAGCTCCTACGAGCAGTACTTC.

V usage is TRBV2 and J usage is TRBJ2-7, with D maybe TRBD1 (6 bases). CDR1 SNHLY and CDR2 FYNNEI come from the germline V gene. This CDR3 contains 13 residues. V lost 6 bases and J 3 bases, leaving 12 bases between the germline ends. The CDR3 sequence is CASSMTGLYEQYF. The CDR3 region has the DNA TGTGCCAGCAGCATGACAGGTCTCTACGAGCAGTACTTC.

CDR3 coding DNA: TGTGCCAGCAGCTTAGCGACCTCTGGCTCAACTAGCACAGATACGCAGTATTTT. Translated: CASSLATSGSTSTDTQYF. The V call is TRBV7-9, the J call TRBJ2-3; the D is unclear. The germline CDR1 and CDR2 sequences are SEHNR and FQNEAQ (reference sequence). This CDR3 region has 18 residues. V lost 0 bases to trimming and J lost 0 bases, with 16 bases between them.

The chain has TRBV7-9 and TRBJ2-1; D unresolved. V was cut by 4 bases and J by 7 bases, with 11 bases left in between. CDR3 size: 13 residues. The germline V gene has CDR1 SEHNR and CDR2 FQNEAQ (reference sequence). The CDR3 reads CASSSGVGNEQFF. The CDR3 DNA follows: TGTGCCAGCAGCTCTGGAGTGGGGAATGAGCAGTTCTTC.

J is TRBJ2-7 and V is TRBV4-1, with D perhaps given as TRBD1 or TRBD2 (5 bases each). CDR1 and CDR2 from the germline V gene are MGHRA and YSYEKL. This CDR3 is built from 16 residues. V was trimmed by 1 base and J by 3 bases, leaving 16 bases between them. In DNA, the CDR3 is TGCGCCAGCAGCCAAGCGGGGCAGGGACCAAACTACGAGCAGTACTTC. It codes for CASSQAGQGPNYEQYF.

The chain has TRBV7-6 and TRBJ2-2; D is uncertain. The germline V gene has CDR1 SGHVS and CDR2 FNYEAQ. The CDR3 covers 19 residues. Trimming took off 1 base at V and 0 bases at J, with 18 bases between the two ends. The CDR3 protein is CASSLDDDRTASNTGELFF. The DNA for the CDR3 is TGTGCCAGCAGCTTAGATGATGACCGGACGGCCTCGAACACCGGGGAGCTGTTTTTT.

The rearrangement links TRBV9 to TRBJ2-7; TRBD2 aligns across 7 bases. J gave up 2 bases and V 0 bases, and 8 bases lay outside the gene matches. The CDR3 is 16 amino acids. Looked up from germline, CDR1 is SGDLS and CDR2 is YYNGEE. The CDR3 nucleotides are TGTGCCAGCAGCGTAGCTCCCACAGCGGGGACCTACGAGCAGTACTTC. Translating gives CASSVAPTAGTYEQYF.